The clone carrying this T cell receptor beta chain was counted many times. Pregnant or lactating patients were excluded, as were those with uncontrolled infection or other autoimmune disease. An approximately 10 ml volume of fresh peripheral blood provided the PBMCs. Amplified TCR beta CDR3 regions came from RNA transcripts. In the first-round RT-PCR of the TCR CDR3, the HTBI primer set was used. Via MiXCR, TCRdb re-called the multiplex PCR reads, giving one row per CDR3 protein. The sample comprises roughly 560,000 distinct CDR3 sequences, roughly 15% of which are singletons, and about 3.9% rests with the top ten. This specimen belongs to a study of T cells in Graves' hyperthyroidism and ophthalmopathy. V trimming: 6 bases; J trimming: 5 bases; junction bases outside the gene matches: 3. Germline V gives CDR1 SEHNR, CDR2 FQNEAQ (reference sequence). CDR3 length equals 13 residues.

The chain employs TRBV7-9 and TRBJ2-2, with TRBD1 identical over 7 bases. The specimen was blood. This receptor was taken from a woman in her forties with Graves' ophthalmopathy. The CDR3 reads CASRPGQTGELFF. DNA for the CDR3: TGTGCCAGCAGACCGGGACAGACCGGGGAGCTGTTTTTT.